This entry lists 26 T cell receptor beta chains sequenced from one sample in a study of blood T cell repertoires in COVID-19. Only in-frame clones appear in the TCRdb table, and some are missing; sequencing was by immunoSEQ multiplex PCR. The sample yields around 170,000 clones, roughly 83% seen once. Sequencing input: peripheral blood. The receptor source for this set is a human donor in a cohort sampled during active COVID-19.

The rearrangement uses TRBV4-2 and TRBJ1-2, with D tentatively TRBD1 (5 bases). This CDR3 has 15 residues. The V gene lost 0 bases and the J gene lost 2 bases, with 10 bases spanning the gap. Germline V gives CDR1 LGHNA, CDR2 YNFKEQ. This CDR3 is CASSQDWGGNYGYTF. The CDR3 DNA reads as TGTGCCAGCAGCCAAGATTGGGGGGGGAACTATGGCTACACCTTC.

This rearrangement joins TRBV7-9 to TRBJ2-7, with a tentative D call TRBD1 (5 bases). Looked up from germline, CDR1 is SEHNR and CDR2 is FQNEAQ (reference sequence). The CDR3 spans 14 residues. V was clipped by 1 base and J by 4 bases, with 11 bases between them. CDR3 in amino acids: CASSLGVRAYEQYF. DNA of the CDR3: TGTGCCAGCAGCTTAGGGGTCAGGGCGTACGAGCAGTACTTC.

The rearrangement uses TRBV7-2 and TRBJ2-2; 8 bases fit TRBD2. Germline CDR1 is SGHTA and CDR2 is FQGNSA. The J segment lost 7 bases and the V segment lost 2 bases, leaving 3 bases of the junction unmatched. There are 14 residues in the CDR3. The CDR3 is CASSLKRENGELFF. In nucleotides, the CDR3 is TGTGCCAGCAGCTTAAAGCGGGAGAACGGGGAGCTGTTTTTT. Together with reference TRBV7-2 and TRBJ2-2, the CDR3 gives the full variable domain: GAGVSQSPSNKVTEKGKDVELRCDPISGHTALYWYRQSLGQGLEFLIYFQGNSAPDKSGLPSDRFSAERTGGSVSTLTIQRTQQEDSAVYLCASSLKRENGELFFGEGSRLTVL.

The chain employs TRBV3-1 (or the pseudogene TRBV3-2) and TRBJ1-4; no reliable D call. Trimming cost V 4 bases and J 8 bases, with 17 bases left between them. From germline, CDR1 is LGHDT and CDR2 YNNKEL (reference sequence). The CDR3 spans 15 residues. As DNA, the CDR3 is TGTGCCAGCAGCCCAGGACCGGGGATGAACGAAAAACTGTTTTTT. Its translation: CASSPGPGMNEKLFF.

V is TRBV11-2 and J is TRBJ2-5; a weak D match, TRBD2 (5 bases). The CDR3 consists of 14 residues. Trimming took off 5 bases at V and 3 bases at J, with 13 bases between the two ends. Germline V gene lookup returns CDR1 SGHAT and CDR2 FQNNGV. The CDR3 region is CASSPLDGKETQYF. DNA of the CDR3: TGTGCCAGCAGCCCCCTGGACGGGAAAGAGACCCAGTACTTC.

The V call is TRBV18, the J call TRBJ2-7; a weak D match, TRBD2 (6 bases). The CDR3 length is 13 residues. V was clipped by 5 bases and J by 4 bases, with 12 bases between them. Germline V gene lookup returns CDR1 KGHSH and CDR2 LQKENI. The chain's CDR3 is CASSSRDFYEQYF. For the CDR3, the DNA is TGTGCCAGCTCATCACGGGACTTTTACGAGCAGTACTTC. Full variable domain (remainder filled in from reference TRBV18 and TRBJ2-7): NAGVMQNPRHLVRRRGQEARLRCSPMKGHSHVYWYRQLPEEGLKFMVYLQKENIIDESGMPKERFSAEFPKEGPSILRIQQVVRGDSAAYFCASSSRDFYEQYFGPGTRLTVT.

The table lists this clone with a count of one. The rearrangement joins TRBV5-6 to TRBJ2-7, with D possibly matching TRBD1 (5 bases). This CDR3 contains 13 residues. Trimming took off 0 bases at V and 2 bases at J, with 6 bases between the two ends. Germline loops: CDR1 SGHDT, CDR2 YYEEEE. The CDR3 DNA follows: TGTGCCAGCAGCTTGGGGGGCCCCTACGAGCAGTACTTC. The encoded protein is CASSLGGPYEQYF.

The DNA of the CDR3 is TGTGCCAGCAGCTTGATGACAGGTGCAACTAATGAAAAACTGTTTTTT. Amino acids: CASSLMTGATNEKLFF. The genes are TRBV7-6 and TRBJ1-4, with D maybe TRBD1 (6 bases). CDR1 is SGHVS, CDR2 FNYEAQ, per germline. Trimming removed 3 bases from V and 0 bases from J, with 11 bases in between. The CDR3 consists of 16 residues.

The chain couples TRBV7-9 to TRBJ2-2; 8 nucleotides line up with TRBD1. The CDR3 length is 15 residues. The germline gives CDR1 SEHNR, CDR2 FQNEAQ (reference sequence). V lost 4 bases and J lost 5; bases outside the gene matches: 6. The CDR3 region is CASSSTGTGTGELFF. Here the CDR3 DNA reads TGTGCCAGCAGCTCCACCGGGACAGGTACCGGGGAGCTGTTTTTT.

The rearrangement links TRBV3-1 (or the pseudogene TRBV3-2) to TRBJ1-5, with unresolved D. The CDR3 loop spans 13 amino acids. Per the germline V gene, CDR1 is LGHDT and CDR2 is YNNKEL (reference sequence). Trimming removed 4 bases from V and 5 bases from J, with 9 bases in between. CDR3 bases: TGTGCCAGCAGCCCCTCCCGGGATCAGCCCCAGCATTTT. This gives the protein CASSPSRDQPQHF.

The chain employs TRBV7-6 and TRBJ2-2; the D gene is possibly TRBD2 (5 bases). Germline CDR1 reads SGHVS; CDR2 reads FNYEAQ. Trimming took off 1 base at V and 5 bases at J, with 14 bases between the two ends. CDR3 length: 16 amino acids. CDR3 sequence: CASSLVAGSRTGELFF. The CDR3 nucleotides read TGTGCCAGCAGCTTAGTCGCGGGTAGTAGAACCGGGGAGCTGTTTTTT.

This clone showed up just a few times. The chain is built from TRBV7-9 and TRBJ1-5, with D perhaps TRBD1 (6 bases). V was cut by 5 bases and J by 2 bases, with 13 bases left in between. Germline CDR1 and CDR2: SEHNR and FQNEAQ (reference sequence). This CDR3 region has 15 residues. This CDR3 reads CASSQISGGNQPQHF. The CDR3 DNA is TGTGCCAGCAGCCAAATCTCAGGGGGCAATCAGCCCCAGCATTTT.

This clone has only one observation. The chain carries TRBV18 and TRBJ2-7, with TRBD2 matching over 12 bases. CDR1 and CDR2 from the germline V gene are KGHSH and LQKENI. CDR3 length: 15 amino acids. Unmatched junction bases numbered 3, after V lost 4 bases and J lost 2 bases. Here the CDR3 DNA reads TGTGCCAGCTCACTACGGACTAGCGGGACCTACGAGCAGTACTTC. Amino acid sequence: CASSLRTSGTYEQYF.

Points on this clone: The junction departs from the called germline gene at one end, perhaps through a read error. This CDR3 is also generated by other DNA sequences in the sample. This chain uses TRBV28 with TRBJ2-7, with 8 bases matching TRBD1. Germline-derived CDR1 and CDR2 are MDHEN and SYDVKM. This CDR3 region has 14 residues. The chain's CDR3 is CASSLYAGGDEQYF. The CDR3 DNA sequence: TGTGCCAGCAGTTTATATGCAGGGGGCGACGAGCAGTACTTT.

The chain carries TRBV9 and TRBJ2-6; no reliable D call. V dropped 0 bases and J dropped 4 bases, with 5 bases sitting between them. Per germline, CDR1 SGDLS and CDR2 YYNGEE. The CDR3 runs 14 residues. DNA of the CDR3: TGTGCCAGCAGCGTAGCGTCCGGGGCCAACGTCCTGACTTTC. It encodes CASSVASGANVLTF.

Only a few counts were recorded for this clone. The chain uses TRBV19 and TRBJ1-2, with D tentatively TRBD1 (5 bases). Trimming left V 5 bases short and J 4 bases short, with 14 bases between. Germline loops: CDR1 LNHDA, CDR2 SQIVND (reference sequence). The CDR3 covers 14 residues. CDR3 protein: CASSAPTESYGYTF. Here the CDR3 DNA reads TGTGCCAGTAGTGCCCCGACAGAATCCTATGGCTACACCTTC.

The V call is TRBV27, the J call TRBJ1-2, with TRBD1 matching 8 bases. Germline CDR1 reads MNHEY; CDR2 reads SMNVEV (reference sequence). The trim removed 2 bases at V and 4 bases at J, leaving 3 bases unmatched. The CDR3 extends over 14 amino acids. CDR3 sequence (DNA): TGTGCCAGCAGTTTAGGACAGGGCATCTATGGCTACACCTTC. Protein product: CASSLGQGIYGYTF.

The CDR3 region is CATSDGTGAAEGQYF. The CDR3 bases are TGTGCCACCAGTGACGGGACAGGGGCGGCCGAGGGCCAGTACTTC. This chain connects TRBV24-1 to TRBJ2-5, with 10 bases lining up with TRBD1. CDR3 length equals 15 residues. The germline V gene has CDR1 KGHDR and CDR2 SFDVKD. J gave up 10 bases and V 4 bases, and 11 bases lay outside the gene matches.

J is TRBJ2-3 and V is TRBV5-6; TRBD2 is a possible D gene (5 bases). Germline CDR1 reads SGHDT; CDR2 reads YYEEEE. CDR3 size: 12 residues. V was cut by 5 bases and J by 5 bases, with 9 bases left in between. The CDR3, as DNA: TGTGCCAGCAGAGAAGGAGGAGATACGCAGTATTTT. It yields the protein CASREGGDTQYF.

The rearrangement joins TRBV9 to TRBJ1-1; 7 positions agree with TRBD1. Trimming took 0 bases from V and 5 from J; bases not matched to a gene: 7. Germline-derived CDR1 and CDR2 are SGDLS and YYNGEE. The length of the CDR3 is 15 residues. The CDR3 protein is CASSVAGAGGTEAFF. The CDR3 region has the DNA TGTGCCAGCAGCGTAGCCGGGGCAGGGGGAACTGAAGCTTTCTTT.

The rearrangement uses TRBV10-1 and TRBJ2-7, with D perhaps TRBD2 (6 bases). Trimming stripped 4 bases from V and 0 bases from J, with 13 bases between. This CDR3 spans 15 amino acids. The germline gives CDR1 WNHNN, CDR2 SYGVQD (reference sequence). CDR3 protein: CASSGGDFSSYEQYF. Here the CDR3 DNA reads TGCGCCAGCAGTGGCGGGGACTTTAGCTCCTACGAGCAGTACTTC.

The chain is built from TRBV29-1 and TRBJ2-7; TRBD1 aligns across 8 bases. Per the germline V gene, CDR1 is SQVTM and CDR2 is ANQGSEA. Trimming removed 5 bases from V and 6 bases from J; junction bases left unmatched: 9. The CDR3 sequence is 13 residues long. The CDR3 spells CSVFGQGAGEQYF. The DNA of the CDR3 is TGCAGCGTTTTTGGCCAGGGGGCGGGCGAGCAGTACTTC.

This chain joins TRBV4-1 and TRBJ2-2, with a tentative D call TRBD1 (5 bases). This CDR3 has 17 residues. The ends were cut back, 0 bases at V and 1 base at J, with 12 bases in the middle. Germline loops: CDR1 MGHRA, CDR2 YSYEKL. The CDR3 DNA sequence: TGCGCCAGCAGCCAAGACGAGAACAGGCGGAACACCGGGGAGCTGTTTTTT. It is translated as CASSQDENRRNTGELFF.

The V gene is TRBV27, the J gene TRBJ1-5; no firm D call. The CDR3 runs 15 residues. The germline V and J ends were trimmed by 1 base and 8 bases, with 15 bases remaining between them. Looked up from germline, CDR1 is MNHEY and CDR2 is SMNVEV (reference sequence). The CDR3 sequence: CASSLFRGGSEPQHF. CDR3 bases: TGTGCCAGCAGTTTATTTCGCGGAGGGAGTGAGCCCCAGCATTTT.

This clone has just one count. V and J are TRBV11-2 and TRBJ1-2; TRBD1 aligns across 9 bases. The CDR3 consists of 13 residues. Germline CDR1 is SGHAT and CDR2 is FQNNGV. V was pared by 5 bases and J by 8 bases, with 6 bases of the junction left unmatched. The CDR3 spells CASSPQGAGGYTF. The CDR3 coding sequence is TGTGCCAGCAGCCCACAGGGGGCTGGGGGCTACACCTTC. The full variable domain, with the rest looked up from reference TRBV11-2 and TRBJ1-2, is EAGVAQSPRYKIIEKRQSVAFWCNPISGHATLYWYQQILGQGPKLLIQFQNNGVVDDSQLPKDRFSAERLKGVDSTLKIQPAKLEDSAVYLCASSPQGAGGYTFGSGTRLTVV.

This clone was counted a single time. The chain carries TRBV7-2 and TRBJ1-4; D perhaps matches TRBD1 (6 bases). Germline loops: CDR1 SGHTA, CDR2 FQGNSA. V lost 6 bases, J lost 7 bases, and 15 bases lay in between. This CDR3 has 14 amino acids. Here the CDR3 reads CASSLKRGAEKLFF. The CDR3 DNA is TGTGCCAGCAGTCTTAAGCGGGGGGCTGAAAAACTGTTTTTT.